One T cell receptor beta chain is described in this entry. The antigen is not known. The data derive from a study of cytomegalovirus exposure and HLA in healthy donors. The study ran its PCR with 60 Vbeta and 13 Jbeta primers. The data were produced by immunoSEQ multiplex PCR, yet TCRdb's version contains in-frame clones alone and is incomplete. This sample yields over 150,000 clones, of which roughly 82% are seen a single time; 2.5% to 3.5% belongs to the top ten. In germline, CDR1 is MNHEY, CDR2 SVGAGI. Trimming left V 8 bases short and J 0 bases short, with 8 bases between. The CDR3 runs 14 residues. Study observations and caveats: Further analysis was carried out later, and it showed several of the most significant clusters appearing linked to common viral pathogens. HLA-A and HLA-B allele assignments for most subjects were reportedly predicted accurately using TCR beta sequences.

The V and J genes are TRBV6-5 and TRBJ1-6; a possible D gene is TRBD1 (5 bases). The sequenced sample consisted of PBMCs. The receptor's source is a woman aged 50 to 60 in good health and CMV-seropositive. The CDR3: CASGASSYNSPLHF. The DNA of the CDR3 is TGTGCCAGCGGGGCAAGCTCCTATAATTCACCCCTCCACTTT.